The source of this T cell receptor (beta chain) is a study of blood T cell repertoires in COVID-19. Study as a whole: T cells, B-cell-depleted T cells, or PBMCs supplied cDNA or gDNA.

TCRdb's copy holds only in-frame clones and misses some; the assay was immunoSEQ multiplex PCR. The repertoire holds over 20,000 clones, with 82% as singletons. CDR1 is MNHEY, CDR2 SVGAGI, per germline. V gave up 2 bases and J gave up 5 bases; unmatched junction bases: 9. The length of the CDR3 is 16 residues. V is TRBV6-5 and J is TRBJ2-1; 7 bases line up with TRBD1. The receptor was isolated from a human donor in a cohort sampled during active COVID-19. The sample taken for sequencing was peripheral blood. This CDR3 reads CASSYLGTEINNEQFF. The CDR3 nucleotides read TGTGCCAGCAGTTACCTAGGGACAGAAATTAACAATGAGCAGTTCTTC.